This TCR beta chain emerged from a study of OX40 agonist ivuxolimab in advanced cancers. As concerns this clone: Its cognate antigen is unknown.

Findings of the study overall: Part of the nonresponder group also had normalized T-cell clonal expansion that was low.

The CDR3 loop spans 16 amino acids. Losses at the gene ends were 6 bases for V and 6 bases for J; bases not matched to a gene: 6. The germline CDR1 and CDR2 sequences are KGHSH and LQKENI. Only in-frame clones appear in the TCRdb table, and some are missing; sequencing was by immunoSEQ multiplex PCR. The sample carries around 68,000 clones, approximately 90% recorded once. Exclusion of a patient followed from autoimmune disease history or systemic immunosuppression. The source of this sequence is an adult with an advanced solid tumor such as melanoma, head and neck, liver or kidney cancer. Material: CD4+ or CD8+ T cells sorted from blood, obtained in a trial of the OX40 agonist ivuxolimab. The chain has TRBV18 and TRBJ2-2, with 14 nucleotides matching TRBD2. CDR3 in amino acids: CASSAGLAGASGELFF. CDR3 bases: TGTGCCAGCTCGGCGGGACTAGCGGGAGCATCCGGGGAGCTGTTTTTT.